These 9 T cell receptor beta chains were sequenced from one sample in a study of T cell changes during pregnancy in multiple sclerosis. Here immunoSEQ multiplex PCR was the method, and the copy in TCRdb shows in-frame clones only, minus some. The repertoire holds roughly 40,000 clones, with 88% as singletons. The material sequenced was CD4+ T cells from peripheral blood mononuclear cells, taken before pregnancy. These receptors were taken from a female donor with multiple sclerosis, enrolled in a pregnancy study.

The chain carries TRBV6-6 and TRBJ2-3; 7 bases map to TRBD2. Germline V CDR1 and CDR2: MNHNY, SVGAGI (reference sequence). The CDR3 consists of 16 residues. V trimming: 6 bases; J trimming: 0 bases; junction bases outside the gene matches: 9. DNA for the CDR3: TGTGCCAGCAGCCCCCGCGGGGGTACTAGCACAGATACGCAGTATTTT. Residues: CASSPRGGTSTDTQYF.

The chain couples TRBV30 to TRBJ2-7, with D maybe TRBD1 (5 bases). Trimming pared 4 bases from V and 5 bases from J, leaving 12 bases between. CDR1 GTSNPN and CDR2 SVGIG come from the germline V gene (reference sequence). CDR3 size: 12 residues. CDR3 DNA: TGTGCCTGGACCCCGTCAGGGAACGAGCAGTACTTC. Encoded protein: CAWTPSGNEQYF.

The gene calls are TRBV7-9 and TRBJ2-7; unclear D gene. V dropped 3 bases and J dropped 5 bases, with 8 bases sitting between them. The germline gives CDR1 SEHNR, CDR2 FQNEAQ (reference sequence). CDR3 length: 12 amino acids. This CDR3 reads CASSFYQDEQYF. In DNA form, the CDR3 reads TGTGCCAGCAGCTTTTATCAGGACGAGCAGTACTTC.

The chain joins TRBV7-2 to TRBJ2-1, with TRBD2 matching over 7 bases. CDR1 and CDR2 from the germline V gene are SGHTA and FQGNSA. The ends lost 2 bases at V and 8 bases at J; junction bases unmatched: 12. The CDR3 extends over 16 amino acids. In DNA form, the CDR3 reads TGTGCCAGCAGCTTACGCGGCGGGAGATTTAGAGATGAGCAGTTCTTC. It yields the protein CASSLRGGRFRDEQFF.

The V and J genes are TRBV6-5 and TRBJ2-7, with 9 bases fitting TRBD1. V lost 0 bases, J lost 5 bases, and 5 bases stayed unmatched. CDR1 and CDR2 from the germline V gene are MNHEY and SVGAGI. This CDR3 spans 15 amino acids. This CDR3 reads CASSYSNRGRDEQYF. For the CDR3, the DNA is TGTGCCAGCAGTTACTCGAACAGGGGGCGCGACGAGCAGTACTTC.

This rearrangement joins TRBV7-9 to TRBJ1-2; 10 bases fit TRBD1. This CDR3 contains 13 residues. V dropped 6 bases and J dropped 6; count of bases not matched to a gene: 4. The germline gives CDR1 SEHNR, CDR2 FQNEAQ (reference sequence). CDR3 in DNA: TGTGCCAGCAGATGGGGACAGGGGAATGGCTACACCTTC. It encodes CASRWGQGNGYTF.

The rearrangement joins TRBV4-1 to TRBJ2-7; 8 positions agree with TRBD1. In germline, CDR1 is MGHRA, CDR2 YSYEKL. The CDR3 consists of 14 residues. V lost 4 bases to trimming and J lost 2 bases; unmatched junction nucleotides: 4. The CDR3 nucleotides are TGCGCCAGCAGCCGAGAACAGGGGGCCTACGAGCAGTACTTC. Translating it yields CASSREQGAYEQYF.

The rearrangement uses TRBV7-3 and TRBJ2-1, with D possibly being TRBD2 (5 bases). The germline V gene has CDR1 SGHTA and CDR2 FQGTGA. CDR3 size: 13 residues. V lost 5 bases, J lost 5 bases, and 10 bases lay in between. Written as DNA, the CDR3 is TGTGCCAGCAGCAGGGCGCGGGACAATGAGCAGTTCTTC. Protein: CASSRARDNEQFF.

The CDR3 sequence is CASSFYGSGIVGYGYTF. The DNA of the CDR3 is TGTGCCAGCAGCTTCTATGGTTCGGGGATTGTAGGGTATGGCTACACCTTC. The V and J genes are TRBV5-5 and TRBJ1-2; D ambiguous. Germline V CDR1 and CDR2: SGHKS, YYEKEE (reference sequence). Between the trimmed V and J ends, which lost 2 bases and 5 bases, there was a span of 22 bases. The CDR3 has 17 amino acids.